The 21 T cell receptor beta chains below were found in one sample sequenced in a study of T cells in Graves' hyperthyroidism and ophthalmopathy. TCR beta CDR3 regions were amplified from RNA. A set of HTBI primers served as the primers for a first-round RT-PCR of the TCR CDR3. TCRdb recomputed calls from the multiplex PCR reads with MiXCR, one row per CDR3 protein. The repertoire holds about 600,000 distinct CDR3 sequences, with 16% as singletons. Sequencing was carried out using blood. These receptors were obtained from a middle-aged woman with Graves' ophthalmopathy.

This clonotype showed up many times. The chain joins TRBV10-2 to TRBJ2-7; D could derive from TRBD1 or TRBD2 (5 bases each). The ends were cut back, 3 bases at V and 3 bases at J, with 15 bases in the middle. Germline lookup yields CDR1 WSHSY and CDR2 SAAADI. The CDR3 is 15 residues long. The CDR3 loop is CASSDHGTGRYEQYF. In DNA, the CDR3 is TGCGCCAGCAGTGACCACGGGACGGGCCGCTACGAGCAGTACTTC.

The table lists this clonotype with many counts. The V and J genes are TRBV11-2 and TRBJ1-1; D not resolved. Trimming pared 2 bases from V and 4 bases from J, leaving 8 bases between. Germline CDR1 reads SGHAT; CDR2 reads FQNNGV. This CDR3 is built from 13 residues. CDR3 nucleotides: TGTGCCAGCAGCTTATCAGAGAGCACTGAAGCTTTCTTT. As protein: CASSLSESTEAFF.

This clonotype has more than one count but fewer than ten. CDR3 sequence: CASSLTPLTSGRYTGELFF. The DNA for the CDR3 is TGTGCCAGCAGTTTAACCCCGTTAACTAGCGGGAGATACACCGGGGAGCTGTTTTTT. The rearrangement uses TRBV27 and TRBJ2-2; 11 bases are shared with TRBD2. Germline assignment: CDR1 MNHEY and CDR2 SMNVEV (reference sequence). The CDR3 has 19 amino acids. V lost 2 bases, J lost 3 bases, and 11 bases stayed unmatched.

The table lists this clonotype with many counts. The chain recombines TRBV11-3 with TRBJ2-5; TRBD2 is a possible D gene (5 bases). V lost 1 base and J 5 bases, leaving 17 bases between the germline ends. The CDR3 extends over 16 amino acids. Germline values: CDR1 SGHNT, CDR2 YENEEA. The CDR3: CASSLGLAGGVETQYF. CDR3 nucleotides: TGTGCCAGCAGCTTAGGCCTAGCTGGAGGAGTGGAGACCCAGTACTTC.

This clonotype was counted at least ten times. At one end the junction does not follow the germline gene, possibly because of a read error. The chain links TRBV5-1 to TRBJ2-7; D may be TRBD1 or TRBD2 (6 bases each). Germline loops: CDR1 SGHRS, CDR2 YFSETQ. The CDR3 length is 15 residues. The CDR3 region is CASSLAAGASYEQYF. The CDR3 coding sequence is TGTGCCAGCAGCTTAGCGGCAGGGGCTTCCTACGAGCAGTACTTC.

This clonotype was seen ten or more times. The V gene is TRBV20-1, the J gene TRBJ2-7; 9 positions match TRBD2. The CDR3 runs to 14 residues. The junction had 5 bases not matched to a gene; V was cut back by 3 bases and J by 2 bases. Germline V gene lookup returns CDR1 DFQATT and CDR2 SNEGSKA (reference sequence). The chain's CDR3 is CSASGGREPYEQYF. In DNA form, the CDR3 reads TGCAGTGCTAGCGGCGGGAGGGAACCCTACGAGCAGTACTTC.

At least ten counts were recorded for this clonotype. This chain links TRBV28 with TRBJ2-2; 10 nucleotides align to TRBD2. This CDR3 has 15 amino acids. The germline gives CDR1 MDHEN, CDR2 SYDVKM. J lost 3 bases, V lost 6 bases, and 4 bases had no gene match. Here the CDR3 reads CASSELAGHTGELFF. The DNA for the CDR3 is TGTGCCAGCAGCGAACTAGCGGGACACACCGGGGAGCTGTTTTTT.

In its sample, this clonotype was seen many times. The V and J genes are TRBV3-1 and TRBJ1-4; D remains unclear. The CDR3 length is 18 residues. Trimming took 2 bases from V and 9 from J, leaving 25 bases between them. Germline V CDR1 and CDR2: LGHDT, YNNKEL (reference sequence). CDR3: CASSQPPDPETTLKKLFF. The CDR3 DNA sequence: TGTGCCAGCAGCCAACCCCCAGACCCGGAAACGACCTTGAAAAAACTGTTTTTT.

The genes are TRBV12-3 or TRBV12-4 and TRBJ2-2; D remains unclear. Between the trimmed V and J ends, which lost 4 bases and 5 bases, there was a span of 5 bases. This CDR3 has 12 amino acids. In DNA form, the CDR3 reads TGTGCCAGCAGTTCCTTGACCGGGGAGCTGTTTTTT. It encodes CASSSLTGELFF.

To note about this clonotype: A read error is possible here, since a much larger clone lies one base away. The chain couples TRBV30 to TRBJ1-1; the D is unclear. CDR1 is GTSNPN and CDR2 is SVGIG in the germline V gene (reference sequence). The CDR3 spans 11 residues. With 8 bases removed from V and 3 bases from J, the gap between germline ends came to 10 bases. CDR3 protein: CARTRDTEAFF. For the CDR3, the DNA is TGTGCCCGGACTCGGGACACTGAAGCTTTCTTT.

This clonotype came up many times. V usage is TRBV5-1 and J usage is TRBJ2-5; 8 bases match TRBD2. The J segment lost 5 bases and the V segment lost 4 bases, leaving 7 bases of the junction unmatched. CDR3 size: 14 residues. Germline V gene lookup returns CDR1 SGHRS and CDR2 YFSETQ. CDR3 sequence (DNA): TGCGCCAGCAGCCTCTACTTAGCGGGGGAGACCCAGTACTTC. Amino acids: CASSLYLAGETQYF.

This chain links TRBV13 with TRBJ2-1; 15 bases agree with TRBD2. The DNA end is a closer match to TRBJ2-7, so the J assignment may be wrong. The CDR3 sequence is 17 residues long. Germline V gene data show CDR1 as PRHDT and CDR2 as FYEKMQ (reference sequence). CDR3 loop: CASSSGTSGRFRNEQYF. The CDR3 nucleotides read TGTGCCAGCAGCTCTGGGACTAGCGGGAGGTTTAGGAATGAGCAGTACTTC.

This clonotype has ten or more counts. This rearrangement joins TRBV18 to TRBJ2-5, with TRBD1 as a possible D gene (6 bases). Trimming took off 8 bases at V and 5 bases at J, with 15 bases between the two ends. CDR1 is KGHSH and CDR2 is LQKENI in the germline V gene. CDR3 length equals 13 residues. The CDR3 protein is CASARRQGETQYF. DNA of the CDR3: TGTGCCAGCGCACGACGCCAGGGGGAGACCCAGTACTTC. Combining the CDR3 with reference TRBV18 and TRBJ2-5 gives the whole variable domain NAGVMQNPRHLVRRRGQEARLRCSPMKGHSHVYWYRQLPEEGLKFMVYLQKENIIDESGMPKERFSAEFPKEGPSILRIQQVVRGDSAAYFCASARRQGETQYFGPGTRLLVL.

This clonotype was recorded many times. The chain recombines TRBV7-8 with TRBJ1-5; 7 bases agree with TRBD1. The CDR3 sequence is 13 residues long. CDR1 is SGHVS and CDR2 is FQNEAQ in the germline V gene. J lost 11 bases, V lost 3 bases, and 7 bases had no gene match. The DNA of the CDR3 is TGTGCCAGCAGCTTCCAGGGGGGTTGGGCCCAGCATTTT. As protein: CASSFQGGWAQHF.

The gene calls are TRBV30 and TRBJ2-5; D tentatively reads TRBD1 or TRBD2 (6 bases each). This CDR3 is 13 amino acids long. In germline, CDR1 is GTSNPN, CDR2 SVGIG (reference sequence). V lost 7 bases and J 5 bases, leaving 17 bases between the germline ends. The CDR3 sequence: CAFIRGPNETQYF. The CDR3 DNA sequence: TGTGCCTTCATCCGGGGGCCGAATGAGACCCAGTACTTC.

This clonotype was detected a few times. The gene calls are TRBV10-1 and TRBJ2-2; maybe TRBD2 (6 bases). Germline CDR1 WNHNN, CDR2 SYGVQD (reference sequence). This CDR3 region has 15 residues. The V end was cut by 2 bases, the J end by 1 base, with 8 bases between. DNA for the CDR3: TGCGCCAGCAGTGAGGCTAGCGTGAACACCGGGGAGCTGTTTTTT. Translated: CASSEASVNTGELFF.

Only a few counts were recorded for this clonotype. This chain links TRBV5-4 with TRBJ1-6; TRBD1 aligns across 7 bases. The CDR3 spans 15 residues. CDR1 is SGHNT and CDR2 is YYREEE in the germline V gene (reference sequence). V trimming: 4 bases; J trimming: 9 bases; junction bases outside the gene matches: 10. The CDR3 nucleotides are TGTGCCAGCAGCCCCAAACAGGGGAATACTTCACCCCTCCACTTT. Amino acids: CASSPKQGNTSPLHF.

The chain employs TRBV20-1 and TRBJ1-3, with D perhaps TRBD1 (5 bases). Trimming removed 6 bases at V and 0 bases at J, with 18 bases between. Germline V gene sequence: CDR1 DFQATT, CDR2 SNEGSKA (reference sequence). This CDR3 region has 16 residues. CDR3 DNA sequence: TGCAGTGCCCCCGGGAGCGGACAACTCTCTGGAAACACCATATATTTT. Its protein is CSAPGSGQLSGNTIYF.

In this sample, this clonotype turned up many times. The rearrangement links TRBV10-3 to TRBJ2-7, with 10 bases identical to TRBD2. The J segment lost 0 bases and the V segment lost 2 bases, leaving 7 bases of the junction unmatched. The CDR3 loop spans 17 amino acids. Germline-derived CDR1 and CDR2 are ENHRY and SYGVKD. In DNA form, the CDR3 reads TGTGCCATCAGTGAGGGTGCTAGCGGGAGTGGCTCCTACGAGCAGTACTTC. It encodes CAISEGASGSGSYEQYF.

J is TRBJ1-3 and V is TRBV5-1; possible D gene TRBD1, 6 bases. Germline CDR1 is SGHRS and CDR2 is YFSETQ. V was clipped by 0 bases and J by 4 bases, with 11 bases between them. This CDR3 has 15 amino acids. The CDR3 bases are TGCGCCAGCAGCTTGGGGACAGCGGCAGGAAACACCATATATTTT. Translated, it gives CASSLGTAAGNTIYF.

This clonotype was seen repeatedly, ten times or more. The V and J genes are TRBV6-1 and TRBJ2-3, with D tentatively TRBD1 (5 bases). V lost 8 bases to trimming and J lost 4 bases, with 16 bases between them. Per the germline V gene, CDR1 is MNHNS and CDR2 is SASEGT. The CDR3 is 14 amino acids. CDR3 in amino acids: CASRLGLGSDTQYF. As DNA, the CDR3 is TGTGCCAGCCGCTTGGGGCTCGGATCAGATACGCAGTATTTT.